This T cell receptor (beta chain) appears in the sequencing data of a study of cytomegalovirus exposure and HLA in healthy donors. Broader study findings: In a later analysis, V- and J-gene trimming of beta chains associated with a DCLRE1C missense variant, replicated independently. Being indistinguishable, some V segments were excluded, TRBV6-2 and TRBV6-3 among them. In an earlier analysis, productive rearrangement rates for most beta V segments clustered near 87% or 30%.

A multiplex PCR was run with 60 Vbeta primers and 13 Jbeta primers. Using immunoSEQ multiplex PCR, the repertoire was profiled, and TCRdb retains in-frame clones only, with some absent. This sample has about 210,000 clones, with around 80% found just once. Comment on this clone: Its antigen is unknown.

CDR1 MDHEN and CDR2 SYDVKM come from the germline V gene. This CDR3 has 14 residues. V gave up 3 bases and J gave up 1 base, with 9 bases separating them. In nominal health when sampled, donors likely had unrecorded immune exposures nonetheless. The sample consisted of PBMCs. The receptor was derived from a man between 35 and 55 years old in good health and CMV-seropositive. This chain joins TRBV28 and TRBJ1-1; D may be TRBD1 (5 bases). CDR3 coding DNA: TGTGCCAGCAGTTTTGGGGGGGGGAACACTGAAGCTTTCTTT. It encodes CASSFGGGNTEAFF.